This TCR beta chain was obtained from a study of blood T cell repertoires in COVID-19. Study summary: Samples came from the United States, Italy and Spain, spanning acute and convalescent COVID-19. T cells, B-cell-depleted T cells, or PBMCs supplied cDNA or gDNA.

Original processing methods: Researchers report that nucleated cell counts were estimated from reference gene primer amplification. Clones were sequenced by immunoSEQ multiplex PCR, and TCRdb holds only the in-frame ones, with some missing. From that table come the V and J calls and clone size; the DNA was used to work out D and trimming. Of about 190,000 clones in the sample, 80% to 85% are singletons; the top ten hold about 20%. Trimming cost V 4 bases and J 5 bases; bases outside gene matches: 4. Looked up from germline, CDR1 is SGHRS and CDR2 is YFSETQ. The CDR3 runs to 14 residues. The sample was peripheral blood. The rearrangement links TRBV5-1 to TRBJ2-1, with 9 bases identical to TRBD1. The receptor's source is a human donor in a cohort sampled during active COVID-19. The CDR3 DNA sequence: TGCGCCAGCAGCACTGGGACAGGGAACAATGAGCAGTTCTTC. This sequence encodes CASSTGTGNNEQFF. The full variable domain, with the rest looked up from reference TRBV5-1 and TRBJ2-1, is KAGVTQTPRYLIKTRGQQVTLSCSPISGHRSVSWYQQTPGQGLQFLFEYFSETQRNKGNFPGRFSGRQFSNSRSEMNVSTLELGDSALYLCASSTGTGNNEQFFGPGTRLTVL.